The clone carrying this T cell receptor beta chain was found once. What it binds is unknown. Donors had no recently reported acute infections or vaccinations and were HIV-negative. Both subsets, CD45RA+ naive and CD45RA-negative memory, were split from the CD4+ cells. Trimming took off 8 bases at V and 6 bases at J, with 14 bases between the two ends. CDR3 size: 12 residues. Germline CDR1 MDHEN, CDR2 SYDVKM. These data originate in a study of shared clonotypes between healthy human individuals. Findings of the study overall: Only blood samples were collected, and tissue repertoires likely differ.

In the authors' workflow: Filtering differed because ImmunoSEQ produced junction-only sequences that carried no quality scores. TCRdb's copy holds only in-frame clones and misses some; the assay was immunoSEQ multiplex PCR. V and J calls and clone size are as listed in that table; D and trimming were resolved from the DNA. This sample has over 2 million clones; about 95% occur once, and the top ten carry about 0.13%. The chain has TRBV28 and TRBJ2-7; maybe TRBD2 (5 bases). This receptor was taken from a man younger than 35 in good health. The sequenced sample was naive CD4+ T cells sorted from blood. Subset given: CD45RA+ positively selected. CDR3 nucleotides: TGTGCCAGCGGATTCGCGGGCCTCGAGCAGTACTTC. Translated: CASGFAGLEQYF.